The rows below give T cell receptor beta chains drawn from one sample of a study of cytomegalovirus exposure and HLA in healthy donors. Produced via immunoSEQ multiplex PCR; TCRdb's table is partial and in-frame only. The sample shows tens of thousands of clones, and 8% to 10% sits with its ten largest clones. Sequencing was done on a sample of PBMCs. These receptors originate from a male donor in good health and CMV-seronegative. CDR3s include the opening cysteine and the closing phenylalanine or tryptophan. Each record gives: D gene, V gene, J gene, CDR3 DNA, CDR3 protein. The D gene is left open where the match is weak.

D: .; V: TRBV11-3; J: TRBJ2-1; DNA: TGTGCCAGCAGCCGGAACAGGGAGCATGAGCAGTTCTTC; CDR3: CASSRNREHEQFF
D: .; V: TRBV6-1; J: TRBJ2-7; DNA: TGTGCCAGCAGTGAAGCAGGGACTGAGCAGTACTTC; CDR3: CASSEAGTEQYF
D: .; V: TRBV7-2; J: TRBJ1-3; DNA: TGTGCCAGCAGCTTAGTGGTCACAGCTCACTCTGGAAACACCATATATTTT; CDR3: CASSLVVTAHSGNTIYF
D: .; V: TRBV5-8; J: TRBJ2-3; DNA: TGTGCCAGCAGCCCGGAGCTCACAGATACGCAGTATTTT; CDR3: CASSPELTDTQYF
D: .; V: TRBV5-1; J: TRBJ2-7; DNA: TGCGCCAGCAGCTCGGTGGACAGACTATACGAGCAGTACTTC; CDR3: CASSSVDRLYEQYF
D: TRBD1; V: TRBV27; J: TRBJ1-2; DNA: TGTGCCACCTCGCAGGGGGCTGGAGGCTACACCTTC; CDR3: CATSQGAGGYTF
D: .; V: TRBV7-9; J: TRBJ2-3; DNA: TGTGCCAGCAGCTTAGTGGCTCCATCAGATACGCAGTATTTT; CDR3: CASSLVAPSDTQYF
D: TRBD2; V: TRBV6-4; J: TRBJ2-5; DNA: TGTGCCAGCAGCGATACGCGCGGGGGTTTAGAGACCCAGTACTTC; CDR3: CASSDTRGGLETQYF
D: TRBD1; V: TRBV13; J: TRBJ2-7; DNA: TGTGCCAGCAGCATCGGACAGGGAGACTACGAGCAGTACTTC; CDR3: CASSIGQGDYEQYF
D: .; V: TRBV6-1; J: TRBJ1-5; DNA: TGTGCCAGCAACCAGGCTAAAAGCAATCAGCCCCAGCATTTT; CDR3: CASNQAKSNQPQHF
D: TRBD2; V: TRBV18; J: TRBJ2-5; DNA: TGTGCCAGCGGCGGGACTAGCCAAGAGACCCAGTACTTC; CDR3: CASGGTSQETQYF
D: TRBD1; V: TRBV7-2; J: TRBJ2-7; DNA: TGTGCCAGCAGCGCCAGACAGGGGAAGGCGGTCTACGAGCAGTACTTC; CDR3: CASSARQGKAVYEQYF
D: TRBD2; V: TRBV5-6; J: TRBJ2-7; DNA: TGTGCCAGCAGCTTGGAACTAGCGGTTGGGCGCTACGAGCAGTACTTC; CDR3: CASSLELAVGRYEQYF
D: .; V: TRBV11-2; J: TRBJ2-7; DNA: TGTGCCAGCAGCTTTCACCGTACCTCCTACGAGCAGTACTTC; CDR3: CASSFHRTSYEQYF
D: .; V: TRBV7-9; J: TRBJ1-1; DNA: TGTGCCAGCAGCTTAGCGCTTGTCATACAAAACACTGAAGCTTTCTTT; CDR3: CASSLALVIQNTEAFF
D: .; V: TRBV11-2; J: TRBJ1-2; DNA: TGTGCCAGCAGCTTAGGAGCACAGGGAAACTATGGCTACACCTTC; CDR3: CASSLGAQGNYGYTF
D: TRBD1; V: TRBV10-3; J: TRBJ1-1; DNA: TGTGCCATCAGTGAGTCGGGGCAGGACAGGGGCACTGAAGCTTTCTTT; CDR3: CAISESGQDRGTEAFF
D: TRBD1; V: TRBV18; J: TRBJ1-5; DNA: TGTGCCAGCTCACCACGGCAGGGGGAAGGCAATCAGCCCCAGCATTTT; CDR3: CASSPRQGEGNQPQHF
D: .; V: TRBV7-9; J: TRBJ1-5; DNA: TGTGCCAGCAGCTTACAAAATCAGCCCCAGCATTTT; CDR3: CASSLQNQPQHF
D: .; V: TRBV14; J: TRBJ2-1; DNA: TGTGCCAGCAGCCATTCTAGCGTTCAAAGGTACAATGAGCAGTTCTTC; CDR3: CASSHSSVQRYNEQFF
D: .; V: TRBV6-1; J: TRBJ2-1; DNA: TGTGCCAGCAGTGGAGGGTACAATGAGCAGTTCTTC; CDR3: CASSGGYNEQFF
D: .; V: TRBV10-3; J: TRBJ1-2; DNA: TGTGCCACTATGACAGCCAACTATGGCTACACCTTC; CDR3: CATMTANYGYTF